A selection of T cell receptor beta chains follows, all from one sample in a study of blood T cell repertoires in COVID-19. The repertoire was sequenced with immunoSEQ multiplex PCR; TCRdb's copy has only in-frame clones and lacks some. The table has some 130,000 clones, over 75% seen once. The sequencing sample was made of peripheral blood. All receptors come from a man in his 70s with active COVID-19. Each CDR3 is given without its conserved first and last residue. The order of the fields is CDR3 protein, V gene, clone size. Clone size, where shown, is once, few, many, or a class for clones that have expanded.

cdr3_aa: ASSKGLAALNEQF
v_call: TRBV21-1
clone_size: NA

cdr3_aa: ASSLRPLRGQETQY
v_call: TRBV4-1
clone_size: NA

cdr3_aa: ASSQDYLAEALAKNIQY
v_call: TRBV14
clone_size: NA

cdr3_aa: ASSFGPQVSYGYT
v_call: TRBV27
clone_size: NA

cdr3_aa: ASSPQYIPGANVLT
v_call: TRBV7-2
clone_size: NA

cdr3_aa: ASSPEQGVATNEKLF
v_call: TRBV5-1
clone_size: once

cdr3_aa: ASSVVTGNTEAF
v_call: TRBV9
clone_size: NA

cdr3_aa: ASSPADRGTEAF
v_call: TRBV18
clone_size: NA

cdr3_aa: ASSPGTGRLYEQY
v_call: TRBV5-6
clone_size: few

cdr3_aa: ATSFWARGPGSSYEQY
v_call: TRBV15
clone_size: NA

cdr3_aa: ASRSRGGAKNIQY
v_call: TRBV11-2
clone_size: once

cdr3_aa: SVVGTSETYEQF
v_call: TRBV29-1
clone_size: NA

cdr3_aa: ASSLFTYEQY
v_call: TRBV28
clone_size: NA

cdr3_aa: ASSFLNYEQY
v_call: TRBV28
clone_size: NA

cdr3_aa: ASTLGHMNTEAF
v_call: TRBV6-5
clone_size: NA

cdr3_aa: ASSKTGVNTEAF
v_call: TRBV19
clone_size: NA

cdr3_aa: ASSLARNGNQPQH
v_call: TRBV5-8
clone_size: once

cdr3_aa: ASSPDMPYEQY
v_call: TRBV5-1
clone_size: NA

cdr3_aa: ASSWTQGDQPQH
v_call: TRBV28
clone_size: NA

cdr3_aa: ATSDTRENSPQH
v_call: TRBV24-1
clone_size: NA

cdr3_aa: ASSLTPQETQY
v_call: TRBV28
clone_size: NA

cdr3_aa: ASSPSRGSLYEQY
v_call: TRBV7-9
clone_size: NA

cdr3_aa: ASSPPADYGYT
v_call: TRBV28
clone_size: NA